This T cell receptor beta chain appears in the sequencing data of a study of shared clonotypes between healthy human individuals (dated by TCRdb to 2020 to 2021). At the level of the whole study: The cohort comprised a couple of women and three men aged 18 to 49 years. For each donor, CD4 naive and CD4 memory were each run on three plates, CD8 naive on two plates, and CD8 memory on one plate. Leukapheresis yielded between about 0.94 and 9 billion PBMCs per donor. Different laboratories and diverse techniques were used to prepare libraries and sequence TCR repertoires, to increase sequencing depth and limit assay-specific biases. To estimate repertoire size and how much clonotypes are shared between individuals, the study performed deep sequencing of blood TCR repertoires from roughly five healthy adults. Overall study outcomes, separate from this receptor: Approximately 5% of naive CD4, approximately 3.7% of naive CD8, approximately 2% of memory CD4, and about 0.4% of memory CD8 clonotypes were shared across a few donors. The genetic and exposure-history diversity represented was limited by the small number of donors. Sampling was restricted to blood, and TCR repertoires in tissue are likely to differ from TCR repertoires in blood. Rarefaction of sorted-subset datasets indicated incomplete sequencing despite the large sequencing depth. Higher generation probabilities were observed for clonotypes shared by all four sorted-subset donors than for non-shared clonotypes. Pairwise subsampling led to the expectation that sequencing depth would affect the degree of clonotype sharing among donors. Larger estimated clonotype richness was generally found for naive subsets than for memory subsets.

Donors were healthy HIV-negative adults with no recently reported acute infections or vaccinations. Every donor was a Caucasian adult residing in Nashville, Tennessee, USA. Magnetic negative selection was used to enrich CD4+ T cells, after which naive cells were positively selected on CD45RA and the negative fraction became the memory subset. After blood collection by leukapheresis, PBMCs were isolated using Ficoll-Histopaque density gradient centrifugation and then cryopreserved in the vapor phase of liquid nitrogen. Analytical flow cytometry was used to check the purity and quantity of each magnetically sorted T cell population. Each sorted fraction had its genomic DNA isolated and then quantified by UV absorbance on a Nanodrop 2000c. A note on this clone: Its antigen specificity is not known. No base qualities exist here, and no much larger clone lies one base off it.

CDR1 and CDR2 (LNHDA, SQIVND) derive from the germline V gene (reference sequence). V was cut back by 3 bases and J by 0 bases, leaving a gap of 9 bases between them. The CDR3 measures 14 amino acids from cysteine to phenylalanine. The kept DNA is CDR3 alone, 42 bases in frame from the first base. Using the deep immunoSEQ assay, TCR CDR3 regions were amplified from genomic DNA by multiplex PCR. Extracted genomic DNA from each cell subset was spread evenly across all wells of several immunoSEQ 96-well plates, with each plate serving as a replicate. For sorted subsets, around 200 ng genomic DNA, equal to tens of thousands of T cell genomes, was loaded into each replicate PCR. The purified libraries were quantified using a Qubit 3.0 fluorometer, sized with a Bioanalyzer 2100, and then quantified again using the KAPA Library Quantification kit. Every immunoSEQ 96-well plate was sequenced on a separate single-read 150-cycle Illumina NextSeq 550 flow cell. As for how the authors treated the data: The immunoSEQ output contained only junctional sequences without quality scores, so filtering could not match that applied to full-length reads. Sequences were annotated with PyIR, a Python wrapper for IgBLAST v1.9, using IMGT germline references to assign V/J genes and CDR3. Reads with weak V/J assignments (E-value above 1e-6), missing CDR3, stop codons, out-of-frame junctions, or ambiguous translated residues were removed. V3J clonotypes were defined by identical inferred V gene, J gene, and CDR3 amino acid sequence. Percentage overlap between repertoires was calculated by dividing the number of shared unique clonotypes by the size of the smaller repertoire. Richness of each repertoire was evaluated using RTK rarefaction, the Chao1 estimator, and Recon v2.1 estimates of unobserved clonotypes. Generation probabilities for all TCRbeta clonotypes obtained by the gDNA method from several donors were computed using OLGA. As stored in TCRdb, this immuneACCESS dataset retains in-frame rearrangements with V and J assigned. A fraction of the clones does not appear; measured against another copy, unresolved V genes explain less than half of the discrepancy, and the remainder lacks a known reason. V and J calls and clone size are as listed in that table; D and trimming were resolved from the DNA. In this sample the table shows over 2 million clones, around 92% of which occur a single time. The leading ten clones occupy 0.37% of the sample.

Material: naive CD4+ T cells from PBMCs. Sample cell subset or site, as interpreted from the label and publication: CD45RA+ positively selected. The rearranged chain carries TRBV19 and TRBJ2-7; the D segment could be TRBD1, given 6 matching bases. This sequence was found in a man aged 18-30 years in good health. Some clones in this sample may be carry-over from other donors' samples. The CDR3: CASSMQGTSYEQYF. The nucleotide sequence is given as TGTGCCAGTAGTATGCAGGGGACCTCCTACGAGCAGTACTTC.